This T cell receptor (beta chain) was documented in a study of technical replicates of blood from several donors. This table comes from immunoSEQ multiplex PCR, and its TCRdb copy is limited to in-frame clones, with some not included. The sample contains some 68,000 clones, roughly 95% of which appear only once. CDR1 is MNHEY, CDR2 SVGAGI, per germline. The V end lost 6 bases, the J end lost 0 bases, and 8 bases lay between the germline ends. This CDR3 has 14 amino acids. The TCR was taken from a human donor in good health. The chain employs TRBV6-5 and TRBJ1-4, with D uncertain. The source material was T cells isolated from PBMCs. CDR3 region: CASRQTPTNEKLFF. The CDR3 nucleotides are TGTGCCAGCAGACAGACACCAACTAATGAAAAACTGTTTTTT.